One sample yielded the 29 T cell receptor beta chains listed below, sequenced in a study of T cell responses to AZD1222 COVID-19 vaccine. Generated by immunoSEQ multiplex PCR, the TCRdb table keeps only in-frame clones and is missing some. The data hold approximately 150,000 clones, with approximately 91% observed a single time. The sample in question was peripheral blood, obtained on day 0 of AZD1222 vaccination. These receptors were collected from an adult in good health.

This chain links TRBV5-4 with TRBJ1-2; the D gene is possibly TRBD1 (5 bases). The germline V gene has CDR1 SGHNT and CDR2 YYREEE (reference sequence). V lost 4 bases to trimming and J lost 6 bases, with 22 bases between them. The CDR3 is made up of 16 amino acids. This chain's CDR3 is CASSQPAAGLLDGYTF. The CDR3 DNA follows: TGTGCCAGCAGCCAGCCAGCGGCAGGGCTTCTGGATGGCTACACCTTC.

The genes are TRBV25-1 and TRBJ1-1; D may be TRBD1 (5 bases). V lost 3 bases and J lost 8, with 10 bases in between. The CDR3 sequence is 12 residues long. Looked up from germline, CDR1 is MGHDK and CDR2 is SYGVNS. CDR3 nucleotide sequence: TGTGCCAGCAGTGAGGGGGACTTCGAAGCTTTCTTT. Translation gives CASSEGDFEAFF.

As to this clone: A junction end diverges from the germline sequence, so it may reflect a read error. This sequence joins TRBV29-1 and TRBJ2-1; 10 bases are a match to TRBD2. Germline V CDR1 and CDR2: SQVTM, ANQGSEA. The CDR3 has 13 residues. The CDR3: CSVEGLAGVFMVF. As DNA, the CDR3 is TGCAGCGTTGAAGGGCTAGCGGGGGTGTTTATGGTCTTC.

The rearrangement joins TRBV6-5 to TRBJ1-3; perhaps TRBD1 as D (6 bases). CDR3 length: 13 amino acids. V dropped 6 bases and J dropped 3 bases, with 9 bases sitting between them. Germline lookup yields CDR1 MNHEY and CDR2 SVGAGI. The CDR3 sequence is CASRPDSGNTIYF. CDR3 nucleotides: TGTGCCAGCAGACCGGACAGTGGAAACACCATATATTTT.

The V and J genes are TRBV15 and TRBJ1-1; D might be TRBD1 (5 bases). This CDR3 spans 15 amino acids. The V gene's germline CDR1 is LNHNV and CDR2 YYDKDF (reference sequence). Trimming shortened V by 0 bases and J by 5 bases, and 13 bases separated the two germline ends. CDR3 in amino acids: CATSRDLSGGTEAFF. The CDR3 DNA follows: TGTGCCACCAGCAGAGATCTCTCCGGGGGAACTGAAGCTTTCTTT.

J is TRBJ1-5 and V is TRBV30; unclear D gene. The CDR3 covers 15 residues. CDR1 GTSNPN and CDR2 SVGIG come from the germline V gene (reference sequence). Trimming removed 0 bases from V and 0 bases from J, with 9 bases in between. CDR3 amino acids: CAWSVRGNSNQPQHF. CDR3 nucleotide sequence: TGTGCCTGGAGTGTAAGAGGCAATAGCAATCAGCCCCAGCATTTT.

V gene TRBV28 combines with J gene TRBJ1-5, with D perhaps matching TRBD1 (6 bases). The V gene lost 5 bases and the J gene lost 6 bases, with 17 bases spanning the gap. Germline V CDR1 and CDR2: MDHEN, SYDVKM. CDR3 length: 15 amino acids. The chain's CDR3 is CASSPSDRRLQPQHF. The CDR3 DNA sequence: TGTGCCAGCAGTCCGTCAGACAGGCGTCTTCAGCCCCAGCATTTT.

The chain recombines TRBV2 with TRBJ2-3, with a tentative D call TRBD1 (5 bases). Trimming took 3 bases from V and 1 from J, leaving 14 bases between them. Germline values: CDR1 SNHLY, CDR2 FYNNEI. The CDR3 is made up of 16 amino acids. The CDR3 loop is CASSDDRTPRTDTQYF. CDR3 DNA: TGTGCCAGCAGTGACGACAGAACCCCTCGCACAGATACGCAGTATTTT. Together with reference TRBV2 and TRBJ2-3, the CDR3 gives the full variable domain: EPEVTQTPSHQVTQMGQEVILRCVPISNHLYFYWYRQILGQKVEFLVSFYNNEISEKSEIFDDQFSVERPDGSNFTLKIRSTKLEDSAMYFCASSDDRTPRTDTQYFGPGTRLTVL.

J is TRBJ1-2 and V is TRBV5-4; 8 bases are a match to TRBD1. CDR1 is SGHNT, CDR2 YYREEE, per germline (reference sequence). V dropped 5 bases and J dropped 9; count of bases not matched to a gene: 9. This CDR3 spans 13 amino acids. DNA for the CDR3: TGTGCCAGCAGTCCGGACAGGGTGGGTAGCTACACCTTC. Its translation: CASSPDRVGSYTF.

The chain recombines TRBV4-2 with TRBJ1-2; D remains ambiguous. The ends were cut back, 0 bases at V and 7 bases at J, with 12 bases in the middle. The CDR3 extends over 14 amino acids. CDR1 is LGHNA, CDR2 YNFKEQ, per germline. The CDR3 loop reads CASSQDRKDRGYTF. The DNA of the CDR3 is TGTGCCAGCAGCCAAGACAGGAAGGATCGTGGCTACACCTTC.

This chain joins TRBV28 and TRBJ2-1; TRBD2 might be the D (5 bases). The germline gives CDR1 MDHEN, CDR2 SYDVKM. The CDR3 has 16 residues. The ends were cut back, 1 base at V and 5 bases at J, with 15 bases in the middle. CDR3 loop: CASSLLTGRANNEQFF. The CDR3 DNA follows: TGTGCCAGCAGTTTATTAACGGGAAGAGCCAACAATGAGCAGTTCTTC.

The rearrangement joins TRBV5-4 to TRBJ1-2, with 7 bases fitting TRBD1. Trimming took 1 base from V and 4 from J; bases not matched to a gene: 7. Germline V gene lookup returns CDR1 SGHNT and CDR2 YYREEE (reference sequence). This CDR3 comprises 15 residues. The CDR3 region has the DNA TGTGCCAGCAGCTTGCGGGTCGGGACAGTCTATGGCTACACCTTC. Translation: CASSLRVGTVYGYTF.

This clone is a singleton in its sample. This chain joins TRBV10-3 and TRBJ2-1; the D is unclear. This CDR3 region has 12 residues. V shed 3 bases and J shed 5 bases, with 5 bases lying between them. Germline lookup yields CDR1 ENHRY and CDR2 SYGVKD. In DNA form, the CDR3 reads TGTGCCATCAGTGATCGGGACAATGAGCAGTTCTTC. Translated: CAISDRDNEQFF.

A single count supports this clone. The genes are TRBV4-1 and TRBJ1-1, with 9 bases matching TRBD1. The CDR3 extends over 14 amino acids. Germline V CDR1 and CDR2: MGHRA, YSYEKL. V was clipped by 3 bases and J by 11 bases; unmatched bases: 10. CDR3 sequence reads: CASSQEGTGRKAFF. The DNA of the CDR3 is TGCGCCAGCAGCCAGGAGGGGACAGGGCGTAAGGCTTTCTTT.

The CDR3 DNA is TGTGCCACCCATAGTGGTTTCGGGGCGGATACGCAGTATTTT. Translation: CATHSGFGADTQYF. The rearrangement joins TRBV19 to TRBJ2-3; D is tentatively TRBD1 or TRBD2 (5 bases each). The CDR3 loop spans 14 amino acids. Germline V CDR1 and CDR2: LNHDA, SQIVND (reference sequence). The germline V and J ends were trimmed by 10 bases and 6 bases, with 20 bases remaining between them. The whole variable domain, remainder taken from reference TRBV19 and TRBJ2-3, is DGGITQSPKYLFRKEGQNVTLSCEQNLNHDAMYWYRQDPGQGLRLIYYSQIVNDFQKGDIAEGYSVSREKKESFPLTVTSAQKNPTAFYLCATHSGFGADTQYFGPGTRLTVL.

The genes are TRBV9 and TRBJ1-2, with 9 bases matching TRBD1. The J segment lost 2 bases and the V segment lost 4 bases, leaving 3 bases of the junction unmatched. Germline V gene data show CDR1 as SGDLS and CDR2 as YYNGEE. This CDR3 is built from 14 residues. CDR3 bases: TGTGCCAGCAGCCCAGGACAGGGGAACTATGGCTACACCTTC. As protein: CASSPGQGNYGYTF.

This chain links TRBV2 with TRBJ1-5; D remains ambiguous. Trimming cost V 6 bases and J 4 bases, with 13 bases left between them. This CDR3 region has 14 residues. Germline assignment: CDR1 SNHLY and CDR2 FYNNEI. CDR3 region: CASRGTAGNQPQHF. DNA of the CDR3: TGTGCCAGCAGAGGTACGGCCGGTAATCAGCCCCAGCATTTT.

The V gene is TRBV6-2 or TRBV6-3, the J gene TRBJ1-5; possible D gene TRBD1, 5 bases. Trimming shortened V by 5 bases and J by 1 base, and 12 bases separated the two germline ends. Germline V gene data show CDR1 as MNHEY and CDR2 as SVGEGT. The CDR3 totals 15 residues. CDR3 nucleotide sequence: TGTGCCAGCAGTCCGGGGGAGAAAAGCAATCAGCCCCAGCATTTT. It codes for CASSPGEKSNQPQHF.

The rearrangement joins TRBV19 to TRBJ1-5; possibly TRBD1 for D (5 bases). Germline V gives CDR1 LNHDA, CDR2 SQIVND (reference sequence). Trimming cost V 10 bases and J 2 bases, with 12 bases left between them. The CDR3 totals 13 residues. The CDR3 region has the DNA TGTGCCACAGGGCGTGGGGGCAATCAGCCCCAGCATTTT. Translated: CATGRGGNQPQHF.

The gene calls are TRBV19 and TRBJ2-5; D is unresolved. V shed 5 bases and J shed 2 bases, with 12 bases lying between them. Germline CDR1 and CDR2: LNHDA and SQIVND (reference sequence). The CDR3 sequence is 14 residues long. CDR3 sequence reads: CASSRWGAQETQYF. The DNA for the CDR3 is TGTGCCAGTAGTCGCTGGGGTGCTCAAGAGACCCAGTACTTC.

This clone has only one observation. CDR3 sequence reads: CSVTGFTETQYF. The CDR3 DNA reads TGCAGCGTGACAGGGTTTACGGAGACCCAGTACTTC. The rearrangement links TRBV29-1 to TRBJ2-5, with 7 bases lining up with TRBD1. This CDR3 is built from 12 residues. With 6 bases clipped from V and 5 bases from J, the junction kept 6 bases outside the gene matches. The V gene's germline CDR1 is SQVTM and CDR2 ANQGSEA.

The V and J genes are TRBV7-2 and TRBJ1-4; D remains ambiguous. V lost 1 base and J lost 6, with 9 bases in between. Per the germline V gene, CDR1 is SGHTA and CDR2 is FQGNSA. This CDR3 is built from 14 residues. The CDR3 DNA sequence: TGTGCCAGCAGCTTAGTTGGCAGCGATGAAAAACTGTTTTTT. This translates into CASSLVGSDEKLFF. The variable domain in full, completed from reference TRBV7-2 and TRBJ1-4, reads GAGVSQSPSNKVTEKGKDVELRCDPISGHTALYWYRQSLGQGLEFLIYFQGNSAPDKSGLPSDRFSAERTGGSVSTLTIQRTQQEDSAVYLCASSLVGSDEKLFFGSGTQLSVL.

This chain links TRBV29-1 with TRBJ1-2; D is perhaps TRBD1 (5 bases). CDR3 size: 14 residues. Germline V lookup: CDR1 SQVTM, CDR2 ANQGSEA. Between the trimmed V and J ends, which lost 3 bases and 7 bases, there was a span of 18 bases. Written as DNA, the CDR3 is TGCAGCGTTGACCCTCAGGGAAGGGTCTCTGGCTACACCTTC. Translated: CSVDPQGRVSGYTF.

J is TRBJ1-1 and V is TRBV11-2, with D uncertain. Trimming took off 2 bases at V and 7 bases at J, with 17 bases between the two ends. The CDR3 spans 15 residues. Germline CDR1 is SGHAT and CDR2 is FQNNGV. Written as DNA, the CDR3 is TGTGCCAGCAGCTTACTTACGGGCTCACCCGTTGAAGCTTTCTTT. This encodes CASSLLTGSPVEAFF.

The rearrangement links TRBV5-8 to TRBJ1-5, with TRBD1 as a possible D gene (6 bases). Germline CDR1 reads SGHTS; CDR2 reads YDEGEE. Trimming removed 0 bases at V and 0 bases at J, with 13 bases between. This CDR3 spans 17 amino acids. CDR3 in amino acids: CASSLARTATSNQPQHF. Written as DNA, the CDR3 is TGTGCCAGCAGCTTGGCCAGGACAGCAACTAGCAATCAGCCCCAGCATTTT. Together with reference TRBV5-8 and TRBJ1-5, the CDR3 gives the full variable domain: EAGVTQSPTHLIKTRGQQATLRCSPISGHTSVYWYQQALGLGLQFLLWYDEGEERNRGNFPPRFSGRQFPNYSSELNVNALELEDSALYLCASSLARTATSNQPQHFGDGTRLSIL.

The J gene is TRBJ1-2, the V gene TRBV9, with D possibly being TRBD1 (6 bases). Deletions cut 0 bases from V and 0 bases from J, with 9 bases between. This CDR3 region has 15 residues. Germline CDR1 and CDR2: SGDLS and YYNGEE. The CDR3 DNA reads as TGTGCCAGCAGCGTAGGCCAGGGGACTAACTATGGCTACACCTTC. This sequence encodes CASSVGQGTNYGYTF.

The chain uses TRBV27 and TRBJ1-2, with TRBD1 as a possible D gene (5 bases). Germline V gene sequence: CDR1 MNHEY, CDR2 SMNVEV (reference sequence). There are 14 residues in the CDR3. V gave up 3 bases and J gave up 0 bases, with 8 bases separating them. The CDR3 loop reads CASSFRGANYGYTF. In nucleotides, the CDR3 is TGTGCCAGCAGTTTCCGGGGGGCTAACTATGGCTACACCTTC.

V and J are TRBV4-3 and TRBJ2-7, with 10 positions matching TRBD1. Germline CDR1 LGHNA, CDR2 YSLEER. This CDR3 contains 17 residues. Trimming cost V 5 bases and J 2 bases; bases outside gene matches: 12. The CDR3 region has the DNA TGCGCCAGCAGCTTAGCCCCCTCCGGGACAGGGGCCTACGAGCAGTACTTC. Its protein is CASSLAPSGTGAYEQYF.

The CDR3 here is CASSQVSARVRYGYTF. DNA for the CDR3: TGCGCCAGCAGCCAAGTCTCCGCCAGGGTGAGGTATGGCTACACCTTC. The chain uses TRBV4-1 and TRBJ1-2; possibly TRBD1 for D (5 bases). This CDR3 has 16 amino acids. V dropped 1 base and J dropped 5 bases, with 17 bases sitting between them. Per the germline V gene, CDR1 is MGHRA and CDR2 is YSYEKL.